Below, one T cell receptor (beta chain) is given with its context. Its specificity is not known. Sequenced by immunoSEQ multiplex PCR; TCRdb stores in-frame clones only, minus some. The table has 100,000 to 150,000 clones, 92% seen once; the top ten hold over 1.5%. The data are from a study of T cell responses to AZD1222 COVID-19 vaccine. Germline values: CDR1 SQVTM, CDR2 ANQGSEA. The CDR3 spans 14 residues. Trimming stripped 0 bases from V and 8 bases from J, with 16 bases between. Study-wide points: Samples come after the peak T cell response, not at day 14. There were mostly white British donors and more females than males, and clonal diversity was possibly underestimated. The study reported that nearly half of spike-specific TCRs target unmutated variant regions. Spike-specific TCR depth and breadth grew after two AZD1222 doses.

The gene calls are TRBV29-1 and TRBJ1-2; D is ambiguous. The material was peripheral blood, obtained on day 0 of AZD1222 vaccination. This sequence was found in an adult in good health. Written as DNA, the CDR3 is TGCAGCGTTGAAGATGGAGAAGGATATGGCGGCTACACCTTC. Its translation is CSVEDGEGYGGYTF.